Each of the 7 T cell receptor beta chains below was sequenced from the same sample in a study of T cell repertoires in cytomegalovirus infection. TCRdb passed the reads through MiXCR, listing each CDR3 protein once. The data show 490,000 or so distinct CDR3 sequences, approximately 10% seen once. Input material: PBMCs. The receptors derive from a human donor in good health (CMV status not recorded). Some clones in this sample may be carry-over from other donors' samples.

A word on this clonotype: This could be a read error, since a much larger clone is one nucleotide away. The chain combines TRBV6-2 or TRBV6-3 with TRBJ2-3; 10 bases agree with TRBD2. CDR1 and CDR2 from the germline V gene are MNHEY and SVGEGT. Trimming took 2 bases from V and 4 from J; bases not matched to a gene: 3. This CDR3 has 15 residues. CDR3 in DNA: TGTGCCAGCAGTTACGGGCTAGCGGGGGCAGATACGCAGTATTTT. Protein sequence: CASSYGLAGADTQYF.

This clonotype was seen repeatedly, ten times or more. The rearrangement links TRBV7-2 to TRBJ2-1; D may be TRBD2 (5 bases). The ends were cut back, 2 bases at V and 7 bases at J, with 9 bases in the middle. Germline V gene lookup returns CDR1 SGHTA and CDR2 FQGNSA. This CDR3 is 13 amino acids long. The CDR3 is CASSLTSRNEQFF. CDR3 bases: TGTGCCAGCAGCTTAACTAGTAGGAATGAGCAGTTCTTC.

The chain employs TRBV20-1 and TRBJ2-5, with TRBD2 identical over 8 bases. This CDR3 has 15 residues. After removal of 1 base from V and 5 bases from J, the junction contained 9 bases not matched to a gene. Germline loops: CDR1 DFQATT, CDR2 SNEGSKA (reference sequence). The CDR3 is CSARAPPGGKETQYF. The CDR3, as DNA: TGCAGTGCTAGAGCCCCCCCGGGGGGGAAGGAGACCCAGTACTTC.

This clonotype was recorded at least ten times. The chain links TRBV7-2 to TRBJ2-1, with TRBD1 matching 9 bases. V was clipped by 3 bases and J by 3 bases; unmatched bases: 3. Germline lookup yields CDR1 SGHTA and CDR2 FQGNSA. The CDR3 spans 15 residues. CDR3 nucleotide sequence: TGTGCCAGCAGCTTGGGACAGGGAAACTACAATGAGCAGTTCTTC. Its translation: CASSLGQGNYNEQFF.

There are a few counts of this clonotype. This chain links TRBV13 with TRBJ2-1; 8 nucleotides match TRBD2. CDR3 length: 15 residues. The V and J ends lost 5 bases and 8 bases, in that order; junction bases with no gene match: 11. Germline V gene data show CDR1 as PRHDT and CDR2 as FYEKMQ (reference sequence). The CDR3 DNA sequence: TGTGCCAGCAGCCCCGGTGCTAGCGGGCCCTATGAGCAGTTCTTC. Protein product: CASSPGASGPYEQFF.

This clonotype was seen ten or more times. The chain couples TRBV10-3 to TRBJ2-5, with D hard to call. The V gene lost 0 bases and the J gene lost 5 bases, with 7 bases spanning the gap. Looked up from germline, CDR1 is ENHRY and CDR2 is SYGVKD. This CDR3 is 13 amino acids long. The chain's CDR3 is CAISESIVETQYF. CDR3 nucleotide sequence: TGTGCCATCAGTGAGTCGATCGTGGAGACCCAGTACTTC.

The J gene is TRBJ1-2, the V gene TRBV30, with a weak D call TRBD1 (6 bases). V was trimmed by 0 bases and J by 5 bases, leaving 19 bases between them. CDR3 size: 16 residues. The germline gives CDR1 GTSNPN, CDR2 SVGIG (reference sequence). The CDR3 protein is CAWSVPEVTGIYGYTF. The CDR3 region has the DNA TGTGCCTGGAGTGTACCAGAAGTGACAGGCATTTATGGCTACACCTTC. Based on the CDR3 plus reference TRBV30 and TRBJ1-2, the full variable domain is SQTIHQWPATLVQPVGSPLSLECTVEGTSNPNLYWYRQAAGRGLQLLFYSVGIGQISSEVPQNLSASRPQDRQFILSSKKLLLSDSGFYLCAWSVPEVTGIYGYTFGSGTRLTVV.